These 13 T cell receptor beta chains share one sample of origin, sequenced in a study of blood T cell repertoires in COVID-19. Sequencing used immunoSEQ multiplex PCR; TCRdb keeps in-frame clones, though not all of them. The profile shows hundreds of thousands of clones, 86% of them singletons. Sequenced sample: peripheral blood. These receptors were obtained from a woman between 25 and 40 years old with active or convalescent COVID-19.

This clone was picked up one time. This chain connects TRBV7-9 to TRBJ1-1; weak D call: TRBD1 (5 bases). V was clipped by 6 bases and J by 2 bases, with 10 bases between them. The CDR3 spans 13 residues. CDR1 SEHNR and CDR2 FQNEAQ come from the germline V gene (reference sequence). The CDR3 protein is CASSPRANTEAFF. CDR3 nucleotide sequence: TGTGCCAGCAGTCCCAGGGCAAACACTGAAGCTTTCTTT.

This chain uses TRBV5-1 with TRBJ1-1, with D unclear. The length of the CDR3 is 13 residues. Trimming cost V 2 bases and J 1 base, with 6 bases left between them. Germline lookup yields CDR1 SGHRS and CDR2 YFSETQ. DNA of the CDR3: TGCGCCAGCAGCTTTGGGCCGAACACTGAAGCTTTCTTT. Translated, it gives CASSFGPNTEAFF.

This chain links TRBV14 with TRBJ1-2; weak D call: TRBD1 (6 bases). The V end lost 4 bases, the J end lost 4 bases, and 16 bases lay between the germline ends. CDR1 and CDR2 (germline): SGHDN, FVKESK. This CDR3 is 15 amino acids long. For the CDR3, the DNA is TGTGCCAGCAGCCTGGACAGCGCTTGGGGCTATGGCTACACCTTC. It specifies CASSLDSAWGYGYTF.

This chain joins TRBV9 and TRBJ1-2, with D unresolved. Germline CDR1 reads SGDLS; CDR2 reads YYNGEE. Trimming pared 2 bases from V and 8 bases from J, leaving 10 bases between. The CDR3 runs 12 residues. CDR3 DNA: TGTGCCAGCAGCGTCTCCGGGTTCGGCTACACCTTC. Translating it yields CASSVSGFGYTF.

This chain connects TRBV5-1 to TRBJ1-4, with 9 bases lining up with TRBD1. V lost 6 bases and J lost 6; bases outside the gene matches: 3. This CDR3 spans 13 amino acids. CDR1 and CDR2 from the germline V gene are SGHRS and YFSETQ. CDR3 protein: CASNRDRDEKLFF. As DNA, the CDR3 is TGCGCCAGCAACCGGGACAGGGATGAAAAACTGTTTTTT.

The genes are TRBV3-1 (or the pseudogene TRBV3-2) and TRBJ2-7; no clear D gene. In germline, CDR1 is LGHDT, CDR2 YNNKEL (reference sequence). V was cut by 2 bases and J by 3 bases, with 5 bases left in between. The CDR3 loop spans 12 amino acids. Written as DNA, the CDR3 is TGTGCCAGCAGCCAACACGGCTACGAGCAGTACTTC. This sequence encodes CASSQHGYEQYF.

The rearrangement joins TRBV5-8 to TRBJ2-3; 15 bases match TRBD2. V lost 0 bases, J lost 3 bases, and 2 bases stayed unmatched. Germline V lookup: CDR1 SGHTS, CDR2 YDEGEE. The CDR3 has 17 amino acids. The CDR3 DNA reads TGTGCCAGCAGCTTGGCGGGACTAGCGGGGGGTACAGATACGCAGTATTTT. Amino acids: CASSLAGLAGGTDTQYF.

The chain joins TRBV7-6 to TRBJ2-3; maybe TRBD1 (6 bases). The germline CDR1 and CDR2 sequences are SGHVS and FNYEAQ. The CDR3 covers 16 residues. V dropped 5 bases and J dropped 0 bases, with 15 bases sitting between them. This CDR3 reads CASSGGQPSSTDTQYF. In DNA, the CDR3 is TGTGCCAGCAGCGGAGGACAGCCTTCTAGCACAGATACGCAGTATTTT.

V usage is TRBV19 and J usage is TRBJ1-4; 9 nucleotides match TRBD1. V shed 10 bases, J shed 5 bases, and the junction held 5 bases outside the gene matches. In germline, CDR1 is LNHDA, CDR2 SQIVND (reference sequence). This CDR3 has 13 residues. CDR3 nucleotide sequence: TGTGCCACCAGACAGGGGGGAAATGAAAAACTGTTTTTT. Encoded protein: CATRQGGNEKLFF.

This clone has ten or more counts. The CDR3 bases are TGCGCCAGCAGTCGCCAAGACAGGGAAGCGAATGAGCAGTTCTTC. Protein product: CASSRQDREANEQFF. The rearrangement uses TRBV23-1 and TRBJ2-1, with TRBD1 matching over 7 bases. TRBV23-1 is treated as an ORF (open reading frame) with a function not yet certain. This CDR3 comprises 15 residues. V was pared by 4 bases and J by 7 bases, with 10 bases of the junction left unmatched.

This sequence joins TRBV7-9 and TRBJ1-1, with 7 bases matching TRBD1. Germline V gene data show CDR1 as SEHNR and CDR2 as FQNEAQ (reference sequence). The CDR3 loop spans 13 amino acids. Unmatched junction bases numbered 5, after V lost 4 bases and J lost 6 bases. DNA of the CDR3: TGTGCCAGCAGCTCACGACAGGGCCCTGAAGCTTTCTTT. Translation: CASSSRQGPEAFF. The complete variable domain, with remaining parts taken from reference TRBV7-9 and TRBJ1-1, reads DTGVSQNPRHKITKRGQNVTFRCDPISEHNRLYWYRQTLGQGPEFLTYFQNEAQLEKSRLLSDRFSAERPKGSFSTLEIQRTEQGDSAMYLCASSSRQGPEAFFGQGTRLTVV.

This chain uses TRBV5-1 with TRBJ2-3, with 15 bases identical to TRBD2. The CDR3 totals 17 residues. Germline trimming cut 4 bases from V and 5 bases from J; bases unmatched to any gene: 8. CDR1 SGHRS and CDR2 YFSETQ come from the germline V gene. The CDR3 sequence is CASSSGLAGGPIDTQYF. The CDR3 coding sequence is TGCGCCAGCAGCAGCGGACTAGCGGGAGGGCCAATAGATACGCAGTATTTT.

This clone appeared a few times. The chain uses TRBV4-1 and TRBJ2-1; TRBD1 matches 7 bases. The germline gives CDR1 MGHRA, CDR2 YSYEKL. The CDR3 runs 15 residues. V gave up 4 bases and J gave up 3 bases; unmatched junction bases: 6. The CDR3 loop reads CASSRGQTIYNEQFF. The DNA for the CDR3 is TGCGCCAGCAGCCGGGGACAGACCATCTACAATGAGCAGTTCTTC.